The clone carrying this TCR beta chain has at least ten counts. Its target is unknown. The data stem from a study of early T cells in non-severe SARS-CoV-2 infection. Study-wide background: Chains were not paired, and sequencing was done on bulk RNA from unsorted whole blood. Overall study results and limits: Clonotype matching in VDJdb favored anti-spike CD8 responses and did not capture private and CD4 specificities.

Germline V gene lookup returns CDR1 LGHDT and CDR2 YNNKEL (reference sequence). The germline V and J ends were trimmed by 2 bases and 4 bases, with 15 bases remaining between them. CDR3 length: 16 amino acids. Unique molecular identifiers tagged individual cDNA molecules. MiXCR, applied by TCRdb to the 5' RACE reads, yields one record per CDR3 protein. The sample lists roughly 99,000 distinct CDR3 sequences; about 12% were seen once. The receptor's source is an adult who was a healthcare worker with PCR-confirmed SARS-CoV-2 infection or an uninfected control (not recorded which). The chain recombines TRBV3-1 with TRBJ2-1, with D possibly being TRBD1 or TRBD2 (5 bases each). Source: whole blood, taken at baseline. In DNA form, the CDR3 reads TGTGCCAGCAGCCAATACAGGACTCCCTATTACAATGAGCAGTTCTTC. Translating gives CASSQYRTPYYNEQFF.